Listed below are T cell receptor beta chains from one sample, sequenced in a study of graft-versus-host responses after intestinal transplantation. The antigens of these receptors remain unknown. Using immunoSEQ multiplex PCR, the repertoire was profiled, and TCRdb retains in-frame clones only, with some absent. The data show 40,000 to 55,000 clones, around 89% seen once. The specimen was unstimulated CD4+ T cells sorted from spleen or lymph node cells, collected before transplant. These receptors were obtained from a human donor who was the organ donor for an intestinal transplant. Each CDR3 is given with its conserved first and last residue. The order of the fields is V gene, D gene, J gene, CDR3 DNA, CDR3 protein. A D gene is named only where the DNA matches it firmly.

V gene: TRBV4-2; D gene: -; J gene: TRBJ1-1; CDR3 DNA: TGTGCCAGCAGCCCGATGTCATGTGGGGGCCTAGGCACTGAAGCTTTCTTT; CDR3 protein: CASSPMSCGGLGTEAFF
V gene: TRBV12-5; D gene: -; J gene: TRBJ2-1; CDR3 DNA: TGTGCTAGTGGTTCTTCTAGGCTTTACAATGAGCAGTTCTTC; CDR3 protein: CASGSSRLYNEQFF
V gene: TRBV18; D gene: TRBD1; J gene: TRBJ1-1; CDR3 DNA: TGTGCCAGCTCAAGGGGACAGCTGAACACTGAAGCTTTCTTT; CDR3 protein: CASSRGQLNTEAFF
V gene: TRBV6-1; D gene: -; J gene: TRBJ2-3; CDR3 DNA: TGTGCCAGCAGTGAGATAGCATCCACAGATACGCAGTATTTT; CDR3 protein: CASSEIASTDTQYF
V gene: TRBV29-1; D gene: -; J gene: TRBJ1-1; CDR3 DNA: TGCAGCGTTCGGGTTGACACTGAAGCTTTCTTT; CDR3 protein: CSVRVDTEAFF
V gene: TRBV19; D gene: -; J gene: TRBJ1-2; CDR3 DNA: TGTGCCAGTAGCTTGGACTCCCGGGCCCCTTTTTATGGCTACACCTTC; CDR3 protein: CASSLDSRAPFYGYTF
V gene: TRBV4-3; D gene: TRBD2; J gene: TRBJ2-3; CDR3 DNA: TGCGCCAGCAGCCAAGATGCTAGCGGGAGAACAGATACGCAGTATTTT; CDR3 protein: CASSQDASGRTDTQYF
V gene: TRBV23-1; D gene: TRBD1; J gene: TRBJ1-6; CDR3 DNA: TGCGCCAGCAGAGCGTCAAGGGGGCTCTCAATCTCCTATAATTCACCCCTCCACTTT; CDR3 protein: CASRASRGLSISYNSPLHF
V gene: TRBV11-3; D gene: TRBD2; J gene: TRBJ2-1; CDR3 DNA: TGTGCCAGCAGCTTGGGAACTAGCGGCTACAATGAGCAGTTCTTC; CDR3 protein: CASSLGTSGYNEQFF
V gene: TRBV25-1; D gene: -; J gene: TRBJ2-5; CDR3 DNA: TGTGCCAGCAGTGAAACTGAGACCCAGTACTTC; CDR3 protein: CASSETETQYF
V gene: TRBV6-1; D gene: TRBD1; J gene: TRBJ2-7; CDR3 DNA: TGTGCCGGGGGATCAGGGACAGGGGTCTTCTACGAGCAGTACTTC; CDR3 protein: CAGGSGTGVFYEQYF
V gene: TRBV5-1; D gene: TRBD1; J gene: TRBJ2-1; CDR3 DNA: TGCGCCAGCAGCTTGGAGGAACAGGGGGCCAGCTCCTACAATGAGCAGTTCTTC; CDR3 protein: CASSLEEQGASSYNEQFF
V gene: TRBV30; D gene: -; J gene: TRBJ2-7; CDR3 DNA: TGTGCCTGGAGGACGGAGATTTTCTACGAGCAGTACTTC; CDR3 protein: CAWRTEIFYEQYF
V gene: TRBV6-6; D gene: -; J gene: TRBJ2-7; CDR3 DNA: TGTGCCAGCAGTTACTCGGGCCTAGCAGCCTACGAGCAGTACTTC; CDR3 protein: CASSYSGLAAYEQYF